This entry describes one T cell receptor beta chain. No cognate antigen has been identified for it. There are no base qualities to consult, and no much larger clone falls within one base. The sample is drawn from a study of blood T cells in healthy people across ages (dated by TCRdb to 2013 to 2016). Regarding the research as a whole: Template switching captured roughly one uniquely barcoded TCR beta cDNA molecule per two T cells in model experiments. Using deep sequencing normalized with unique cDNA molecular identifiers, the study measured how TCR beta repertoire diversity changes with age. Donors of different ages were randomly distributed across sequencing lanes to avoid experimental bias. Using the same blood draw, the study looked at two additional independent replicas of 1 million unique cDNA reads for two donors, one aged 18 to 30 and the other aged 80 or older. The donors were split into four age groups: young (average approximately 16 years), middle-aged (around 40), aged (over 55) and long-lived (82).

The donors were roughly 39 Caucasian individuals from Russia, aged 6 to 90 years, who were systemically healthy. Around 9.8 milliliters of peripheral blood were collected from each donor into EDTA-treated Vacutainer tubes. Ficoll-Paque density-gradient centrifugation was used to isolate PBMCs, with at least 7 million per sample. Trizol reagent was used to extract total RNA from the PBMCs, yielding at least 5 micrograms per sample. For every donor, flow cytometry on a PBMC aliquot measured the percentage of naive CD45RAhigh/CD27high T cells. The protocol used for the library was 5' RACE. TCRdb names Illumina HiSeq 2500 as the instrument used. A second 7 to 11 cycle PCR used a sample-barcoded 5' primer and a J-beta primer mix. Each TCR beta cDNA molecule received a unique molecular identifier from a template-switch 5' adaptor carrying 12 random nucleotides. At least 3 million CDR3-containing paired-end reads were obtained from each sample. First-strand cDNA was synthesized from all RNA with the Mint cDNA synthesis kit, primed by a TRBC-specific oligonucleotide. All cDNA was treated with uracil-DNA glycosylase and then went through a first 18-cycle PCR with the universal primers M1SS and BC2_uni_R. The authors' pipeline ran thus. For normalization, 1 million high-quality reads, each with a distinct molecular identifier, were randomly selected from each sample. Instead of being binned into consensus sequences, reads with shared molecular identifiers were discarded. MiTCR, with a Q25 quality threshold and the strictest error-elimination algorithm, was used for CDR3 identification, clonotype clustering and error correction. A nonparametric unseen species model using Euler transformation provided a lower-bound estimate of total TCR beta diversity. TCRdb took the public reads, trimmed them with fastp at Q25, ran MiXCR for clone calling and kept in-frame beta chains. Each entry merges the rows of one CDR3 protein and shows their most common DNA and genes. TCRdb, not the authors, supplied the V and J calls. The sample table holds about 1.4 million distinct CDR3 sequences, of which roughly 64% were seen once. Of the sample, 6.5% to 8% falls within the top ten clones.

Study-wide conclusions, independent of this receptor: There was a strong correlation between observed TCR beta diversity and the percentage of naive T cells measured by flow cytometry. Estimates of total diversity from one million sequenced T cells were regarded as lower bounds and underestimates. Because the CMV infection status of the donors was unknown, age-related changes in expanded clonotypes may potentially have been confounded. Compared with the aged group, the long-lived group had more naive CD4+ T cells, fewer expanded clones and increased TCR diversity, suggesting age selection. As age increased, observed TCR beta diversity per million T cells dropped in a roughly linear way, and a significant reduction was already evident by age 40. Conclusive comparison of naive and antigen-experienced compartments was prevented by the profiling of bulk unsorted PBMCs.

The material sequenced was blood. The clonotype originates from a man aged 18-30 years in good health.

The CDR3 loop reads CASSLAGQTLNYGYTF. The bases read TGCGCCAGCAGCTTGGCCGGGCAAACTCTTAACTATGGCTACACCTTC. The sequence joins TRBV5-1 to TRBJ1-2; no D segment can be confidently identified. Between the V and J ends, shortened by 0 bases and 1 base respectively, the junction contains 13 bases. CDR1 and CDR2 (SGHRS, YFSETQ) derive from the germline V gene. Including cysteine and phenylalanine, the CDR3 has 16 amino acids. The entry retains the CDR3 DNA only, 48 bases that are in frame from base 1.